This entry is about one T cell receptor beta chain. Its target is unknown. These data are taken from a study of T cell responses to AZD1222 COVID-19 vaccine. This CDR3 comprises 14 residues. Germline CDR1 and CDR2: MDHEN and SYDVKM. V was pared by 5 bases and J by 4 bases, with 7 bases of the junction left unmatched. Profiled with immunoSEQ multiplex PCR; TCRdb holds only in-frame clones, not every one. The sample lists fewer than 120,000 clones; approximately 85% were seen once. Study findings and constraints: The sample set comprised mostly white British donors with more females, and clonal diversity was possibly underestimated.

The material sequenced was peripheral blood, taken on day 0 of AZD1222 vaccination. This sequence was found in an adult in good health. The rearrangement links TRBV28 to TRBJ1-1; TRBD1 matches 7 bases. The CDR3 nucleotides are TGTGCCAGCAGTCCCGCCGCAGGGGGCACTGAAGCTTTCTTT. Translation gives CASSPAAGGTEAFF.